This entry lists 13 T cell receptor beta chains sequenced from one sample in a study of T cell responses to AZD1222 COVID-19 vaccine. Some clones are missing from TCRdb's copy, which holds only in-frame ones; the method was immunoSEQ multiplex PCR. The sample has about 110,000 clones; roughly 90% are singletons. The specimen was peripheral blood, collected on day 0 of AZD1222 vaccination. These receptors originate from an adult in good health.

This chain links TRBV7-3 with TRBJ1-2; no clear D. The germline gives CDR1 SGHTA, CDR2 FQGTGA. CDR3 length: 17 amino acids. Trimming stripped 1 base from V and 0 bases from J, with 15 bases between. CDR3: CASSLMGRGLANYGYTF. The DNA of the CDR3 is TGTGCCAGCAGCTTAATGGGTAGAGGGTTAGCTAACTATGGCTACACCTTC.

This clone was picked up a small number of times. The rearrangement joins TRBV5-1 to TRBJ2-3, with unresolved D. Trimming took 0 bases from V and 3 from J, leaving 14 bases between them. Germline assignment: CDR1 SGHRS and CDR2 YFSETQ. The CDR3 loop spans 16 amino acids. As DNA, the CDR3 is TGCGCCAGCAGCTTGGGGGGTCGAACAGAGACAGATACGCAGTATTTT. Translation: CASSLGGRTETDTQYF.

The chain links TRBV2 to TRBJ2-2; D unresolved. The CDR3 runs to 14 residues. V was clipped by 2 bases and J by 5 bases, with 9 bases between them. Germline V lookup: CDR1 SNHLY, CDR2 FYNNEI. The CDR3 nucleotides are TGTGCCAGCAGTGAAATATGGGGTACCGGGGAGCTGTTTTTT. This codes for CASSEIWGTGELFF. Variable domain in full (rest from reference TRBV2 and TRBJ2-2): EPEVTQTPSHQVTQMGQEVILRCVPISNHLYFYWYRQILGQKVEFLVSFYNNEISEKSEIFDDQFSVERPDGSNFTLKIRSTKLEDSAMYFCASSEIWGTGELFFGEGSRLTVL.

This rearrangement joins TRBV29-1 to TRBJ2-2, with D perhaps matching TRBD1 or TRBD2 (6 bases each). The ends were cut back, 1 base at V and 4 bases at J, with 10 bases in the middle. Germline assignment: CDR1 SQVTM and CDR2 ANQGSEA. This CDR3 is built from 14 residues. In DNA, the CDR3 is TGCAGCGTTGAAGGGGGGGCACGCACCGGGGAGCTGTTTTTT. Translated, it gives CSVEGGARTGELFF.

The V gene is TRBV6-5, the J gene TRBJ1-1; no reliable D call. V lost 0 bases and J 1 base, leaving 9 bases between the germline ends. The CDR3 consists of 15 residues. Germline values: CDR1 MNHEY, CDR2 SVGAGI. The CDR3: CASSYSIVGNTEAFF. The CDR3 nucleotides are TGTGCCAGCAGTTACTCGATTGTCGGGAACACTGAAGCTTTCTTT.

V is TRBV28 and J is TRBJ1-3; the match to TRBD1 covers 9 bases. After removal of 6 bases from V and 0 bases from J, the junction contained 6 bases not matched to a gene. Germline CDR1 and CDR2: MDHEN and SYDVKM. This CDR3 region has 16 residues. CDR3 amino acids: CASRGGTGPSGNTIYF. The CDR3 DNA is TGTGCCAGCAGGGGCGGGACAGGGCCCTCTGGAAACACCATATATTTT.

This clone has a single count. The chain uses TRBV2 and TRBJ1-1, with 7 bases fitting TRBD1. V shed 5 bases and J 7 bases; nucleotides not matched to a gene: 10. Germline V gives CDR1 SNHLY, CDR2 FYNNEI. The CDR3 has 14 amino acids. CDR3 loop: CASSSQKQGNEAFF. CDR3 coding DNA: TGTGCCAGCAGTTCCCAGAAACAGGGGAATGAAGCTTTCTTT.

V is TRBV2 and J is TRBJ1-4; the match to TRBD1 covers 7 bases. The J segment lost 1 base and the V segment lost 6 bases, leaving 5 bases of the junction unmatched. This CDR3 has 15 amino acids. Germline CDR1 reads SNHLY; CDR2 reads FYNNEI. In DNA, the CDR3 is TGTGCCAGCAGGGTGGGACAGATAACTAATGAAAAACTGTTTTTT. Residues: CASRVGQITNEKLFF.

The chain carries TRBV7-6 and TRBJ1-4; 7 bases are a match to TRBD1. Trimming at V came to 1 base and at J to 10 bases, leaving 6 bases not matched to a gene. The germline V gene encodes CDR1 SGHVS and CDR2 FNYEAQ. This CDR3 region has 14 residues. CDR3 bases: TGTGCCAGCAGCTTAGGGGGGCGACAGGGAAAACTGTTTTTT. The encoded protein is CASSLGGRQGKLFF.

V usage is TRBV14 and J usage is TRBJ2-1; D assignment may be TRBD1 or TRBD2 (5 bases each). CDR1 is SGHDN, CDR2 FVKESK, per germline. There are 19 residues in the CDR3. V was pared by 1 base and J by 0 bases, with 19 bases between. The CDR3 DNA follows: TGTGCCAGCAGCCAAGGTGTTTGGGACCCAATTAGCTCCTACAATGAGCAGTTCTTC. Encoded protein: CASSQGVWDPISSYNEQFF.

The table lists this clone with a count of one. The chain carries TRBV5-1 and TRBJ2-7; weak D call: TRBD1 (6 bases). The CDR3 spans 13 residues. CDR1 is SGHRS and CDR2 is YFSETQ in the germline V gene. The V gene lost 4 bases and the J gene lost 2 bases, with 10 bases spanning the gap. CDR3 residues: CASSRDTAYEQYF. The DNA of the CDR3 is TGCGCCAGCAGCAGGGACACCGCCTACGAGCAGTACTTC.

V gene TRBV7-8 combines with J gene TRBJ1-1; no firm D call. The CDR3 has 19 residues. Germline loops: CDR1 SGHVS, CDR2 FQNEAQ. Trimming stripped 1 base from V and 1 base from J, with 22 bases between. The CDR3 nucleotides read TGTGCCAGCAGCTTAGTGGTGGTAGGTAAAGAATTCAAGAACACTGAAGCTTTCTTT. As protein: CASSLVVVGKEFKNTEAFF.

The chain has TRBV6-5 and TRBJ2-1, with 8 nucleotides matching TRBD1. The germline gives CDR1 MNHEY, CDR2 SVGAGI. The CDR3 length is 13 residues. The V segment lost 6 bases and the J segment 9 bases; nucleotides outside the gene matches: 7. The CDR3 spells CASRTGAKGEQFF. The DNA for the CDR3 is TGTGCCAGCAGGACAGGGGCTAAGGGTGAGCAGTTCTTC.